These 14 T cell receptor beta chains came from one sample sequenced in a study of T cell repertoires in aging, cancer and after chemotherapy. Rearranged V-D-J TRB sequences were amplified with a mixed TRB-A/B primer pool. One entry per CDR3 protein results from TCRdb running MiXCR on the multiplex PCR reads. Among 1,000 or so distinct CDR3 sequences, roughly 26% were seen once, and the ten largest hold around two fifths. The template was genomic DNA from peripheral blood, not RNA. Sequencing was done on a sample of blood. Receptors were obtained from a human donor with a blood cancer.

This clonotype was observed a few times. The V and J genes are TRBV5-1 and TRBJ2-2; D gene ambiguous. The CDR3 extends over 15 amino acids. Germline assignment: CDR1 SGHRS and CDR2 YFSETQ. V lost 0 bases and J lost 2, with 8 bases in between. The CDR3 sequence is CASSLGDTNTGELFF. CDR3 coding DNA: TGCGCCAGCAGCTTGGGTGACACCAACACCGGGGAGCTGTTTTTT.

The V and J genes are TRBV12-3 or TRBV12-4 and TRBJ1-1; possible D gene TRBD1, 6 bases. This CDR3 comprises 15 residues. Trimming took off 4 bases at V and 0 bases at J, with 12 bases between the two ends. The chain's CDR3 is CASSSLDSLNTEAFF. For the CDR3, the DNA is TGTGCCAGCAGTTCCCTGGACAGCCTGAACACTGAAGCTTTCTTT.

The chain employs TRBV5-1 and TRBJ2-1; 8 bases match TRBD2. Germline CDR1 reads SGHRS; CDR2 reads YFSETQ. This CDR3 region has 11 residues. With V trimmed by 10 bases and J by 9 bases, 6 bases remained unmatched. The CDR3 coding sequence is TGCGCCCCACGGGGGGGTGGTGAGCAGTTCTTC. This encodes CAPRGGGEQFF.

This chain joins TRBV27 and TRBJ1-5; a possible D gene is TRBD1 (5 bases). The germline V gene encodes CDR1 MNHEY and CDR2 SMNVEV (reference sequence). The CDR3 loop spans 13 amino acids. V was clipped by 3 bases and J by 6 bases, with 9 bases between them. The CDR3: CASSLRGSQPQHF. CDR3 sequence (DNA): TGTGCCAGCAGTTTGAGGGGCAGTCAGCCCCAGCATTTT.

By proportion, this clonotype is large. For the CDR3, the DNA is TGTGCCAGCAGTTGCACGGGACTAGCGGGAGGGAGAGCAGATACGCAGTATTTT. Its translation is CASSCTGLAGGRADTQYF. The chain combines TRBV27 with TRBJ2-3, with 16 bases matching TRBD2. The CDR3 is 18 residues long. Germline V lookup: CDR1 MNHEY, CDR2 SMNVEV (reference sequence). The V segment lost 4 bases and the J segment 4 bases; nucleotides outside the gene matches: 8.

The chain links TRBV6-2 or TRBV6-3 to TRBJ2-6; D is unclear. The CDR3 sequence is 13 residues long. V lost 4 bases to trimming and J lost 4 bases, with 5 bases between them. Germline CDR1 reads MNHEY; CDR2 reads SVGEGT. The CDR3 sequence is CASSFSGANVLTF. CDR3 coding DNA: TGTGCCAGCAGTTTTAGCGGGGCCAACGTCCTGACTTTC.

Relative to its sample, this clonotype is large. J is TRBJ2-1 and V is TRBV13, with D unclear. With 0 bases removed from V and 6 bases from J, the gap between germline ends came to 3 bases. Germline CDR1 is PRHDT and CDR2 is FYEKMQ (reference sequence). The CDR3 is 12 residues long. The CDR3 coding sequence is TGTGCCAGCAGCTTAGGTGGCAATGAGCAGTTCTTC. The encoded protein is CASSLGGNEQFF.

V and J are TRBV7-9 and TRBJ2-3; 12 bases are shared with TRBD2. The CDR3 is made up of 16 amino acids. CDR1 and CDR2 from the germline V gene are SEHNR and FQNEAQ (reference sequence). After removal of 5 bases from V and 3 bases from J, the junction contained 6 bases not matched to a gene. CDR3 amino acids: CASSPRLAGETDTQYF. CDR3 in DNA: TGTGCCAGCAGCCCGCGACTAGCGGGAGAGACAGATACGCAGTATTTT.

As for this clonotype: This could be a read error, since a much larger clone is one nucleotide away. The chain joins TRBV6-2 or TRBV6-3 to TRBJ2-4, with TRBD2 matching over 7 bases. The CDR3 is 17 residues long. The germline V gene encodes CDR1 MNHEY and CDR2 SVGEGT. CDR3 nucleotide sequence: TGTGCCAGCAGTGACTCCATAGCGGAGGAGGGGAGGGACATTCAGTACTTC. It codes for CASSDSIAEEGRDIQYF.

The chain links TRBV20-1 to TRBJ2-1, with TRBD2 matching over 10 bases. Per the germline V gene, CDR1 is DFQATT and CDR2 is SNEGSKA (reference sequence). Trimming cost V 0 bases and J 8 bases; bases outside gene matches: 13. This CDR3 has 17 residues. The CDR3: CSARELERAGGLYEQFF. In nucleotides, the CDR3 is TGCAGTGCTAGAGAGCTAGAGAGAGCGGGAGGGCTCTATGAGCAGTTCTTC.

Relative to its sample, this clonotype is medium-sized (0.01 to 0.1%). The chain recombines TRBV11-3 with TRBJ1-1; TRBD1 matches at 8 bases. The germline gives CDR1 SGHNT, CDR2 YENEEA. With 4 bases clipped from V and 3 bases from J, the junction kept 7 bases outside the gene matches. This CDR3 comprises 15 residues. The CDR3 DNA sequence: TGTGCCAGCAGCTCCCGACAGGGGCGGTACACTGAAGCTTTCTTT. Translation: CASSSRQGRYTEAFF. Drawing the rest from reference TRBV11-3 and TRBJ1-1, the complete variable domain is EAGVVQSPRYKIIEKKQPVAFWCNPISGHNTLYWYLQNLGQGPELLIRYENEEAVDDSQLPKDRFSAERLKGVDSTLKIQPAELGDSAVYLCASSSRQGRYTEAFFGQGTRLTVV.

In its sample, this clonotype was seen a few times. V and J are TRBV18 and TRBJ1-1; unclear D gene. The CDR3 runs to 15 residues. CDR1 KGHSH and CDR2 LQKENI come from the germline V gene. V gave up 0 bases and J gave up 3 bases, with 11 bases separating them. CDR3 nucleotides: TGTGCCAGCTCACCACCGGGCAGGAGCGACACTGAAGCTTTCTTT. Translation gives CASSPPGRSDTEAFF.

By proportion, this clonotype is medium-sized. V usage is TRBV12-3 or TRBV12-4 and J usage is TRBJ2-5; D may be TRBD1 (5 bases). V lost 2 bases, J lost 5 bases, and 12 bases lay in between. The CDR3 has 14 residues. The CDR3 loop reads CASSLSRSGETQYF. The CDR3 DNA sequence: TGTGCCAGCAGTTTAAGTCGCTCAGGGGAGACCCAGTACTTC.

V is TRBV14 and J is TRBJ2-7; D possibly corresponds to TRBD1 (6 bases). The ends were cut back, 5 bases at V and 12 bases at J, with 14 bases in the middle. Germline CDR1 reads SGHDN; CDR2 reads FVKESK. This CDR3 comprises 11 residues. Here the CDR3 reads CASSLIQGRYF. Written as DNA, the CDR3 is TGTGCCAGCAGCTTAATACAGGGTCGGTACTTC.